Given below is one T cell receptor beta chain in context. The PCR was carried out with 60 Vbeta primers and 13 Jbeta primers. The assay was immunoSEQ multiplex PCR, and TCRdb's table has in-frame clones only and misses some. This repertoire shows about 160,000 clones, about four fifths found once; its top ten account for about 7.9%. The data originate from a study of cytomegalovirus exposure and HLA in healthy donors. The CDR3 runs 15 residues. V lost 0 bases, J lost 4 bases, and 3 bases stayed unmatched. The germline gives CDR1 SNHLY, CDR2 FYNNEI. Input material: PBMCs. The sequence was collected from a male donor in good health and CMV-seropositive. The chain couples TRBV2 to TRBJ2-1, with 7 bases aligning to TRBD2. The CDR3 protein is CASSEAASGYNEQFF. For the CDR3, the DNA is TGTGCCAGCAGTGAAGCGGCTAGCGGATACAATGAGCAGTTCTTC. The full variable domain, with the rest looked up from reference TRBV2 and TRBJ2-1, is EPEVTQTPSHQVTQMGQEVILRCVPISNHLYFYWYRQILGQKVEFLVSFYNNEISEKSEIFDDQFSVERPDGSNFTLKIRSTKLEDSAMYFCASSEAASGYNEQFFGPGTRLTVL.